Listed here is a single T cell receptor (beta chain). This clonotype has more than one count but fewer than ten. The antigen it recognizes is unknown. There are no base qualities to consult, and no much larger clone falls within one base. This sample is drawn from a study of early T cells in non-severe SARS-CoV-2 infection (TCRdb year 2021). For the wider study: Because TCR sequencing was done on bulk RNA from unsorted whole blood, the alpha and beta chains could not be paired. What the research found in general, with its limitations: VDJdb matching was skewed toward anti-spike CD8 responses and likely underestimated virus-specific expansions, missing private and CD4 specificities.

The study was a case-control design nested within a healthcare worker cohort in London, UK, with weekly nasopharyngeal swab PCR tests and blood sampling. Between 23 and 31 March 2020, the week of the UK lockdown, healthcare workers were enrolled and then followed up weekly for as long as 16 weeks. Libraries were prepared through 5' RACE. Sequencing was carried out with a NextSeq 500. To correct for sequencing error and PCR bias, the TCR library protocol tagged individual cDNA molecules with unique molecular identifiers. Both TCR alpha and beta chains were sequenced, and tight co-correlation was observed between alpha and beta sequence abundances in each sample. The authors processed their data as follows. Decombinator V4 was used to perform V gene, J gene and CDR3 annotation of TCR sequences. Expanded TCRs were defined as changing significantly between any two time points under a Poisson model with p below 0.0001. TCR abundances were normalised to the total number of TCRs sequenced per sample and expressed as counts per million. A search of VDJdb, accessed on 1 November 2021, was run for TCRs annotated to CMV, EBV and SARS-CoV-2, with TCRs annotated for multiple antigens excluded. Through fastp at Q25 and MiXCR, TCRdb rebuilt clones from the public reads, retaining in-frame beta chains. Merged by CDR3 protein, the rows form single entries marked with the most common genes and DNA. The authors' filters were not applied to this entry. The sample profile shows more than 90,000 distinct CDR3 sequences; roughly 13% of them were found once. The ten largest make up approximately 2.4% of the sample.

Sequenced: whole blood. The sequence was collected from an adult who was a healthcare worker with PCR-confirmed SARS-CoV-2 infection or an uninfected control (not recorded which).

In nucleotide form, the sequence is TGTGCCAGCAGTTACCCGGCCCAAAACACCGGGGAGCTGTTTTTT. It codes for CASSYPAQNTGELFF. In this chain, TRBV6-2 or TRBV6-3 is recombined with TRBJ2-2; the D gene cannot be resolved reliably. V was cut back by 2 bases and J by 2 bases, leaving a gap of 9 bases between them. According to the germline V gene, CDR1 reads MNHEY and CDR2 reads SVGEGT. CDR3 length: 15 amino acids, cysteine to phenylalanine. Only CDR3 DNA remains: 45 bases, in frame from the first base.